These 14 T cell receptor beta chains originate from one sample sequenced in a study of blood T cell repertoires in COVID-19. This table comes from immunoSEQ multiplex PCR, and its TCRdb copy is limited to in-frame clones, with some not included. There are 200,000 to 250,000 clones in the sample; around four fifths occur only once, and about 4.8% lies in the top ten. The source material was PBMCs or T cells enriched from blood (not recorded which). The receptors here all came from a woman aged 50 to 60 who had been exposed to COVID-19.

The chain carries TRBV12-3 or TRBV12-4 and TRBJ1-3; D is possibly TRBD1 (5 bases). Trimming left V 8 bases short and J 0 bases short, with 8 bases between. This CDR3 has 13 amino acids. The CDR3 reads CASQTASGNTIYF. The CDR3 DNA follows: TGTGCCAGCCAGACAGCCTCTGGAAACACCATATATTTT.

CDR3 in DNA: TGTGCCAGCAGCCCCCGAGAGATTTCGGAAGCTTTCTTT. Its protein is CASSPREISEAFF. This chain connects TRBV7-9 to TRBJ1-1; D remains ambiguous. Deletions cut 5 bases from V and 8 bases from J, with 15 bases between. This CDR3 is 13 amino acids long. Germline V gene data show CDR1 as SEHNR and CDR2 as FQNEAQ (reference sequence).

The J gene is TRBJ2-1, the V gene TRBV18; no clear D. Trimming shortened V by 5 bases and J by 1 base, and 6 bases separated the two germline ends. The CDR3 is made up of 13 amino acids. Germline V lookup: CDR1 KGHSH, CDR2 LQKENI. The DNA of the CDR3 is TGTGCCAGCTCAAAGCCATCCTACAATGAGCAGTTCTTC. Encoded protein: CASSKPSYNEQFF.

This chain joins TRBV2 and TRBJ1-2; TRBD1 matches at 8 bases. The germline gives CDR1 SNHLY, CDR2 FYNNEI. The CDR3 spans 13 residues. The junction had 2 bases not matched to a gene; V was cut back by 6 bases and J by 2 bases. CDR3 sequence (DNA): TGTGCCAGCAGACGGACAGGGAACTATGGCTACACCTTC. This gives the protein CASRRTGNYGYTF. The variable domain in full, with the rest retrieved from reference TRBV2 and TRBJ1-2, is EPEVTQTPSHQVTQMGQEVILRCVPISNHLYFYWYRQILGQKVEFLVSFYNNEISEKSEIFDDQFSVERPDGSNFTLKIRSTKLEDSAMYFCASRRTGNYGYTFGSGTRLTVV.

The chain has TRBV28 and TRBJ1-2; D is uncertain. There are 14 residues in the CDR3. Trimming left V 7 bases short and J 4 bases short, with 16 bases between. Per the germline V gene, CDR1 is MDHEN and CDR2 is SYDVKM. The CDR3 protein is CASNLAGYIYGYTF. The DNA for the CDR3 is TGTGCCAGCAACCTAGCCGGGTACATCTATGGCTACACCTTC.

This chain uses TRBV5-1 with TRBJ2-1; 9 bases align to TRBD1. With 4 bases clipped from V and 3 bases from J, the junction kept 5 bases outside the gene matches. Germline CDR1 and CDR2: SGHRS and YFSETQ. The CDR3 is made up of 15 amino acids. CDR3 sequence: CASSNGQGYYNEQFF. CDR3 DNA: TGCGCCAGCAGCAACGGACAGGGGTACTACAATGAGCAGTTCTTC.

This chain uses TRBV7-2 with TRBJ1-1; TRBD1 might be the D (5 bases). V lost 4 bases and J lost 3, with 15 bases in between. Germline lookup yields CDR1 SGHTA and CDR2 FQGNSA. The CDR3 is made up of 15 amino acids. The CDR3: CASSSWGGSDTEAFF. The CDR3 nucleotides are TGTGCCAGCAGCTCTTGGGGGGGGAGCGACACTGAAGCTTTCTTT.

J is TRBJ2-5 and V is TRBV7-9; no clear D gene. V was trimmed by 4 bases and J by 5 bases, leaving 5 bases between them. This CDR3 contains 11 residues. CDR1 and CDR2 from the germline V gene are SEHNR and FQNEAQ (reference sequence). The CDR3 nucleotides are TGTGCCAGCAGCTACGGTGAGACCCAGTACTTC. This sequence encodes CASSYGETQYF.

This chain connects TRBV5-8 to TRBJ1-5; 8 bases are shared with TRBD1. With V trimmed by 1 base and J by 1 base, 7 bases remained unmatched. The CDR3 totals 17 residues. Germline CDR1 reads SGHTS; CDR2 reads YDEGEE. The CDR3 spells CASSLNPGGYSNQPQHF. The CDR3 DNA is TGTGCCAGCAGCTTGAATCCAGGGGGCTACAGCAATCAGCCCCAGCATTTT.

The V call is TRBV29-1, the J call TRBJ1-2, with 12 bases fitting TRBD1. V shed 3 bases and J 6 bases; nucleotides not matched to a gene: 11. The germline V gene has CDR1 SQVTM and CDR2 ANQGSEA. This CDR3 is built from 16 residues. CDR3 sequence: CSVDGGQGAWGDGYTF. DNA of the CDR3: TGCAGCGTTGACGGGGGACAGGGGGCTTGGGGTGATGGCTACACCTTC.

The chain recombines TRBV7-3 with TRBJ2-1; 9 bases are shared with TRBD1. The V gene end was trimmed by 3 bases and the J gene end by 6 bases; junction bases not matched to a gene: 6. Germline lookup yields CDR1 SGHTA and CDR2 FQGTGA. The CDR3 runs to 15 residues. The CDR3 region is CASSFRQGEINEQFF. Written as DNA, the CDR3 is TGTGCCAGCAGCTTTAGACAGGGGGAAATCAATGAGCAGTTCTTC.

This clone occurred once. The chain joins TRBV10-2 to TRBJ2-7; 8 positions match TRBD2. Unmatched junction bases numbered 12, after V lost 10 bases and J lost 1 base. In germline, CDR1 is WSHSY, CDR2 SAAADI. The CDR3 has 15 amino acids. This CDR3 is CATRAGGPFSYEQYF. CDR3 coding DNA: TGCGCCACCCGGGCGGGGGGCCCCTTTTCCTACGAGCAGTACTTC.

This clone has a handful of counts. V usage is TRBV19 and J usage is TRBJ1-2, with no clear D. Trimming left V 7 bases short and J 4 bases short, with 25 bases between. This CDR3 region has 17 residues. Germline CDR1 and CDR2: LNHDA and SQIVND (reference sequence). The CDR3 sequence: CASIQRRGPEGPYGYTF. As DNA, the CDR3 is TGTGCCAGTATCCAGAGGAGAGGGCCAGAAGGGCCCTATGGCTACACCTTC.

The rearrangement links TRBV6-5 to TRBJ2-1; 9 bases are shared with TRBD1. Trimming removed 6 bases from V and 5 bases from J; junction bases left unmatched: 8. The CDR3 runs to 15 residues. Germline values: CDR1 MNHEY, CDR2 SVGAGI. CDR3 protein: CASRGTGKSHNEQFF. Here the CDR3 DNA reads TGTGCCAGCAGGGGGACAGGGAAGTCCCACAATGAGCAGTTCTTC.